The clone carrying this T cell receptor (beta chain) was observed a few times. The sample is drawn from a study of blood T cells in healthy people across ages. At least 5.5 micrograms of total RNA were extracted per sample. Germline CDR1 reads SGHRS; CDR2 reads YFSETQ. CDR3 size: 14 residues. Trimming shortened V by 5 bases and J by 7 bases, and 16 bases separated the two germline ends. The authors ran a second PCR of about 6 to 11 cycles using a sample-barcoded 5' primer and a J-beta primer mix. TCRdb reprocessed the 5' RACE reads via MiXCR and lists one record per CDR3 protein. The profile shows about a million distinct CDR3 sequences, just over 50% of them singletons.

Sequences were obtained from blood. This clonotype was obtained from a woman aged 55-69 years in good health. J is TRBJ2-4 and V is TRBV5-1; unclear D gene. CDR3: CASSRVGGPNIQYF. CDR3 bases: TGCGCCAGCAGTCGCGTGGGCGGTCCGAACATTCAGTACTTC.